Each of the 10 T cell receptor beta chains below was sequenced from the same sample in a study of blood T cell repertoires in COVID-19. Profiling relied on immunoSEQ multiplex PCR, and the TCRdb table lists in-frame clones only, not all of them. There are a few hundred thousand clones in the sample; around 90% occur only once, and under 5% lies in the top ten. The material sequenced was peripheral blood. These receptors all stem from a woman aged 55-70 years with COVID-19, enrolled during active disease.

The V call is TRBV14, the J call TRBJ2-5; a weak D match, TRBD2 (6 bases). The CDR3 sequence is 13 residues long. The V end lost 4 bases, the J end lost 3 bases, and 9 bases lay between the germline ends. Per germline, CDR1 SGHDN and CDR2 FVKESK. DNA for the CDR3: TGTGCCAGCAGCCGGAGGGGTGAAGAGACCCAGTACTTC. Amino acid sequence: CASSRRGEETQYF.

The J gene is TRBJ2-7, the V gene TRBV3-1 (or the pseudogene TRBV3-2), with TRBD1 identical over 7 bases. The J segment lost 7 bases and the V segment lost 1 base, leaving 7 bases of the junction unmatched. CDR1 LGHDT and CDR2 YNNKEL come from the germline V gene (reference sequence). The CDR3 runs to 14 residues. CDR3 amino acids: CASSQGWTGGEQYF. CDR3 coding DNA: TGTGCCAGCAGCCAAGGGTGGACAGGTGGTGAGCAGTACTTC.

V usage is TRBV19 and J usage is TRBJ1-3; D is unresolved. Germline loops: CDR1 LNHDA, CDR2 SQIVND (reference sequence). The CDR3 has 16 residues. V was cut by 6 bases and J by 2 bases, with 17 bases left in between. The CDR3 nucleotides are TGTGCCAGTAGGGGCAGGTTCTTTGGAACTGGAAACACCATATATTTT. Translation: CASRGRFFGTGNTIYF.

CDR3 DNA: TGTGCCAGCAGTAGACAGGGGGGCGCCTACGAGCAGTACTTC. This encodes CASSRQGGAYEQYF. The chain recombines TRBV6-5 with TRBJ2-7; 9 bases agree with TRBD1. The CDR3 extends over 14 amino acids. Germline-derived CDR1 and CDR2 are MNHEY and SVGAGI. Trimming took 5 bases from V and 2 from J; bases not matched to a gene: 4.

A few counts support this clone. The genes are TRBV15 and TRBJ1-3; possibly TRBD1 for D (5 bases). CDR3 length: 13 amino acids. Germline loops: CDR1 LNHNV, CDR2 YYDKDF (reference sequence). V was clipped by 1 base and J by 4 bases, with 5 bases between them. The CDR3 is CATSRAGGNTIYF. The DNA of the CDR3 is TGTGCCACCAGCAGAGCAGGGGGAAACACCATATATTTT.

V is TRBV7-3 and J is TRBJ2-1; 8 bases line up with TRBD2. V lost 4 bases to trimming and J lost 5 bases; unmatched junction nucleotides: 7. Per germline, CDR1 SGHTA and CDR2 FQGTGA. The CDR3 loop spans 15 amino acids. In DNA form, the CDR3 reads TGTGCCAGCAGCTCCCGGGGGGGGACCCACAATGAGCAGTTCTTC. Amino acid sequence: CASSSRGGTHNEQFF.

DNA of the CDR3: TGTGCCAGCAGCGTCGGACAGGGAACCCTCCACTTT. Residues: CASSVGQGTLHF. The chain links TRBV7-9 to TRBJ1-6; 8 positions agree with TRBD1. Trimming cost V 5 bases and J 14 bases; bases outside gene matches: 5. Germline CDR1 reads SEHNR; CDR2 reads FQNEAQ (reference sequence). The CDR3 runs 12 residues.

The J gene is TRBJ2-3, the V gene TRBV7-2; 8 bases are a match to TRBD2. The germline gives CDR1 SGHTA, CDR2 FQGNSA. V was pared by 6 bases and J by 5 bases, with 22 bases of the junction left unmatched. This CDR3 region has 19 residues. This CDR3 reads CASSFAGGVYPTVVDTQYF. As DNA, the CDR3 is TGTGCCAGCAGTTTTGCCGGGGGGGTCTACCCGACTGTGGTAGATACGCAGTATTTT. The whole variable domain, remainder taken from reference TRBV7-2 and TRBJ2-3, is GAGVSQSPSNKVTEKGKDVELRCDPISGHTALYWYRQSLGQGLEFLIYFQGNSAPDKSGLPSDRFSAERTGGSVSTLTIQRTQQEDSAVYLCASSFAGGVYPTVVDTQYFGPGTRLTVL.

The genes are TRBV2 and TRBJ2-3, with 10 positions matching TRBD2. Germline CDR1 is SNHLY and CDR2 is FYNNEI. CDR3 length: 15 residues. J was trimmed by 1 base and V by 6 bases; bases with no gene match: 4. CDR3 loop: CASSATSGRTDTQYF. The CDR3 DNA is TGTGCCAGCAGCGCGACTAGCGGGCGCACAGATACGCAGTATTTT.

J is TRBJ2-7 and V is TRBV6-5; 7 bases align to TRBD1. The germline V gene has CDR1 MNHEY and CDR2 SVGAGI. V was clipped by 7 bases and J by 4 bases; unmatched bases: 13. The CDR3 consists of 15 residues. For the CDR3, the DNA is TGTGCCAGCACCTTTAACCGGGACAGTCGATACGAGCAGTACTTC. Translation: CASTFNRDSRYEQYF.